This T cell receptor (beta chain) was documented in a study of blood T cell repertoires in COVID-19. Study overall: Acute-phase and convalescent COVID-19 samples originated in the United States, Italy and Spain.

In the original analysis: Counts of nucleated cells, estimated from reference gene primer amplification, were obtained. The repertoire was sequenced with immunoSEQ multiplex PCR; TCRdb's copy has only in-frame clones and lacks some. V and J calls and clone size are those listed in that table; D and trimming were worked out from the DNA. This sample has about 250,000 clones; roughly 91% occur once, and the top ten carry more than 0.65%. CDR3 length equals 15 residues. CDR1 and CDR2 (germline): MNHEY, SVGAGI. With V trimmed by 4 bases and J by 6 bases, 11 bases remained unmatched. This receptor was obtained from a man aged 25 to 40 with COVID-19, enrolled during active disease. J is TRBJ1-1 and V is TRBV6-5, with 7 positions matching TRBD1. Specimen: peripheral blood. The CDR3 region is CASSSPHLQGSEAFF. In DNA form, the CDR3 reads TGTGCCAGCAGTTCACCTCACCTACAGGGGTCTGAAGCTTTCTTT.